This T cell receptor (beta chain) was sequenced for a study of blood T cell repertoires in COVID-19. Looking at the study overall: Samples representing acute and convalescent COVID-19 were sourced from the United States, Italy and Spain. Sources were T cells, B-cell-depleted T cells, or PBMCs; the material itself was cDNA or gDNA.

The CDR3 spans 13 residues. With 2 bases removed from V and 8 bases from J, the gap between germline ends came to 12 bases. Germline CDR1 LNHDA, CDR2 SQIVND (reference sequence). Authors' data handling: Amplification from reference gene primers served as the basis for estimated nucleated cell counts. Repertoires were generated with immunoSEQ multiplex PCR, while TCRdb's copy carries only in-frame clones and drops some. Clonal size and the V and J genes are those of that table, whereas D and trimming came from the DNA. The table includes fewer than 110,000 clones, around 82% detected once. The sequence came from a human donor in a cohort sampled during active COVID-19. Sequencing input: peripheral blood. The rearrangement joins TRBV19 to TRBJ1-2; no reliable D call. Here the CDR3 reads CASSIRWQWGYTF. CDR3 nucleotide sequence: TGTGCCAGTAGTATACGATGGCAGTGGGGCTACACCTTC.